What follows are 19 T cell receptor beta chains derived from one specimen sequenced in a study of T cell changes during pregnancy in multiple sclerosis. The assay was immunoSEQ multiplex PCR, and TCRdb's table has in-frame clones only and misses some. The data show approximately 28,000 clones, with roughly 89% seen just once and approximately 17% held by the top ten. Sequencing was performed on CD8+ T cells from peripheral blood mononuclear cells, taken in the second trimester of pregnancy. All receptors come from a female donor with multiple sclerosis, enrolled in a pregnancy study.

The count of this clone is one. V gene TRBV6-1 combines with J gene TRBJ2-6; tentatively, D is TRBD2 (6 bases). The V gene's germline CDR1 is MNHNS and CDR2 SASEGT. V lost 8 bases and J lost 4, with 15 bases in between. The CDR3 is 15 amino acids. DNA for the CDR3: TGTGCCAGCGGGCTGCGGGGTTTGGGGGCCAACGTCCTGACTTTC. It translates to CASGLRGLGANVLTF.

V usage is TRBV9 and J usage is TRBJ1-2; the D is unclear. V lost 3 bases, J lost 4 bases, and 13 bases lay in between. CDR3 size: 14 residues. The germline CDR1 and CDR2 sequences are SGDLS and YYNGEE. The CDR3 DNA sequence: TGTGCCAGCAGCGAGCGGTCCCAACTCTATGGCTACACCTTC. Its translation: CASSERSQLYGYTF.

The genes are TRBV27 and TRBJ2-1; 7 positions agree with TRBD1. The CDR3 extends over 15 amino acids. CDR1 and CDR2 from the germline V gene are MNHEY and SMNVEV (reference sequence). V was clipped by 7 bases and J by 3 bases; unmatched bases: 9. In DNA, the CDR3 is TGTGCCAGCACCTTGGGGACAGCAAGCTACAATGAGCAGTTCTTC. It encodes CASTLGTASYNEQFF.

CDR3 in DNA: TGTGCCAGCAGCCTCTTCCTAGCGGGAGGGTACAATGAGCAGTTCTTC. Its translation: CASSLFLAGGYNEQFF. The V call is TRBV9, the J call TRBJ2-1; 12 nucleotides line up with TRBD2. V lost 4 bases, J lost 4 bases, and 6 bases stayed unmatched. Looked up from germline, CDR1 is SGDLS and CDR2 is YYNGEE. The CDR3 totals 16 residues.

This clone was counted only a few times. The genes are TRBV28 and TRBJ2-7, with D perhaps TRBD2 (6 bases). Germline V gene lookup returns CDR1 MDHEN and CDR2 SYDVKM. The V and J ends lost 5 bases and 5 bases respectively, with 16 bases between them. The length of the CDR3 is 14 residues. This CDR3 reads CASSDPGLENEQYF. CDR3 nucleotide sequence: TGTGCCAGCAGTGACCCGGGACTGGAAAACGAGCAGTACTTC.

This chain joins TRBV5-6 and TRBJ2-1; 9 bases align to TRBD2. V gave up 1 base and J gave up 2 bases; unmatched junction bases: 1. From germline, CDR1 is SGHDT and CDR2 YYEEEE. This CDR3 spans 15 amino acids. CDR3 loop: CASSLIAGAYNEQFF. Written as DNA, the CDR3 is TGTGCCAGCAGCTTGATAGCGGGGGCCTACAATGAGCAGTTCTTC.

The V and J genes are TRBV6-1 and TRBJ1-2; D unclear. The CDR3 has 15 amino acids. Trimming pared 3 bases from V and 4 bases from J, leaving 15 bases between. Per the germline V gene, CDR1 is MNHNS and CDR2 is SASEGT. The CDR3 nucleotides read TGTGCCAGCAGTGATGGCCAGATAATAGCCTATGGCTACACCTTC. Amino acid sequence: CASSDGQIIAYGYTF.

The rearrangement links TRBV7-9 to TRBJ2-1; 7 bases match TRBD2. The CDR3 is 14 residues long. Germline CDR1 is SEHNR and CDR2 is FQNEAQ (reference sequence). Losses at the gene ends were 4 bases for V and 2 bases for J; bases not matched to a gene: 2. The CDR3 DNA follows: TGTGCCAGCAGCTCCGGGGGGACCTACAATGAGCAGTTCTTC. Amino acid sequence: CASSSGGTYNEQFF.

V and J are TRBV19 and TRBJ2-1; TRBD2 matches 7 bases. The germline gives CDR1 LNHDA, CDR2 SQIVND (reference sequence). Trimming removed 4 bases from V and 8 bases from J; junction bases left unmatched: 5. This CDR3 is built from 13 residues. This CDR3 reads CASSRGGLDEQFF. CDR3 in DNA: TGTGCCAGTAGTAGGGGGGGTTTGGATGAGCAGTTCTTC.

A single count supports this clone. CDR3: CASSTGTTPYEQYF. The DNA of the CDR3 is TGTGCCAGCAGCACCGGGACTACACCCTACGAGCAGTACTTC. The chain recombines TRBV27 with TRBJ2-7; 7 bases fit TRBD2. Per germline, CDR1 MNHEY and CDR2 SMNVEV (reference sequence). V lost 6 bases and J lost 2; bases outside the gene matches: 7. This CDR3 contains 14 residues.

This clone has a single count. The V gene is TRBV28, the J gene TRBJ2-7; TRBD2 aligns across 8 bases. The CDR3 length is 17 residues. CDR1 is MDHEN, CDR2 SYDVKM, per germline. Unmatched junction bases numbered 13, after V lost 4 bases and J lost 2 bases. The CDR3 spells CASSSAGGGGSPYEQYF. The CDR3 DNA reads TGTGCCAGCAGTTCTGCGGGAGGCGGTGGTAGTCCCTACGAGCAGTACTTC.

This clone was recorded only once. The DNA for the CDR3 is TGTGCCAGCAGGGGCGAGACTAGCGGGTCCTACAATGAGCAGTTCTTC. It codes for CASRGETSGSYNEQFF. V gene TRBV7-9 combines with J gene TRBJ2-1, with TRBD2 matching over 10 bases. The V gene's germline CDR1 is SEHNR and CDR2 FQNEAQ (reference sequence). The CDR3 sequence is 16 residues long. V lost 6 bases, J lost 1 base, and 6 bases stayed unmatched.

The chain links TRBV4-1 to TRBJ2-1; 8 bases are a match to TRBD2. The J segment lost 4 bases and the V segment lost 3 bases, leaving 11 bases of the junction unmatched. Germline V CDR1 and CDR2: MGHRA, YSYEKL. CDR3 size: 17 residues. The CDR3 protein is CASSQLGVAGGYNEQFF. The CDR3 DNA follows: TGCGCCAGCAGCCAGTTAGGGGTGGCGGGAGGTTACAATGAGCAGTTCTTC.

This clone was detected only once. The rearrangement joins TRBV9 to TRBJ2-3; 7 bases are shared with TRBD1. This CDR3 has 16 residues. J gave up 2 bases and V 4 bases, and 10 bases lay outside the gene matches. Germline V CDR1 and CDR2: SGDLS, YYNGEE. The CDR3 nucleotides are TGTGCCAGCAGCTCGTGGGCCAAGGGGGCCACAGATACGCAGTATTTT. Protein product: CASSSWAKGATDTQYF.

This chain connects TRBV2 to TRBJ2-3; TRBD2 agrees at 10 bases. CDR3 length equals 16 residues. V shed 8 bases, J shed 4 bases, and the junction held 12 bases outside the gene matches. CDR1 is SNHLY and CDR2 is FYNNEI in the germline V gene. Here the CDR3 reads CASRGIWTSGPDTQYF. The DNA of the CDR3 is TGTGCCAGCCGGGGGATTTGGACTAGCGGCCCAGATACGCAGTATTTT.

The V call is TRBV5-6, the J call TRBJ1-1; TRBD1 aligns across 7 bases. J lost 12 bases, V lost 0 bases, and 8 bases had no gene match. The length of the CDR3 is 13 residues. Germline V gene lookup returns CDR1 SGHDT and CDR2 YYEEEE. CDR3 in amino acids: CASSLGSTGVPFF. CDR3 DNA sequence: TGTGCCAGCAGCTTGGGTTCCACAGGGGTACCTTTCTTT.

The rearrangement links TRBV19 to TRBJ2-1, with 9 bases fitting TRBD2. CDR3 size: 15 residues. With V trimmed by 6 bases and J by 6 bases, 9 bases remained unmatched. Germline lookup yields CDR1 LNHDA and CDR2 SQIVND (reference sequence). The CDR3 coding sequence is TGTGCCAGTAGAGACCTTGGACTAGCGCCCAATGAGCAGTTCTTC. This translates into CASRDLGLAPNEQFF.

The chain has TRBV19 and TRBJ1-5; unclear D gene. The V end was cut by 5 bases, the J end by 4 bases, with 12 bases between. CDR3 length: 14 residues. The germline V gene encodes CDR1 LNHDA and CDR2 SQIVND (reference sequence). The CDR3 region has the DNA TGTGCCAGTAGTCGGCTGGGAGCAAATCAGCCCCAGCATTTT. Its protein product is CASSRLGANQPQHF.

This clone was seen a single time. V is TRBV5-1 and J is TRBJ2-7; TRBD2 matches 7 bases. CDR1 is SGHRS and CDR2 is YFSETQ in the germline V gene. This CDR3 region has 14 residues. V shed 3 bases, J shed 3 bases, and the junction held 6 bases outside the gene matches. As DNA, the CDR3 is TGCGCCAGCAGCTACAACAGCGGGAACTACGAGCAGTACTTC. This translates into CASSYNSGNYEQYF. The entire variable domain, with the rest obtained from reference TRBV5-1 and TRBJ2-7, is as follows: KAGVTQTPRYLIKTRGQQVTLSCSPISGHRSVSWYQQTPGQGLQFLFEYFSETQRNKGNFPGRFSGRQFSNSRSEMNVSTLELGDSALYLCASSYNSGNYEQYFGPGTRLTVT.